This T cell receptor beta chain emerged from a study of T cell repertoires in cytomegalovirus infection. Study background: Public TCR beta signatures provided an indication of both CMV infection and a matching HLA type. Study-wide results and caveats: CMV-specific HLA-C-restricted TCR beta clonotypes dominated the ex vivo response.

The CDR3 runs to 14 residues. Germline CDR1 is MNHNS and CDR2 is SASEGT. The V end was cut by 10 bases, the J end by 5 bases, with 21 bases between. TCRdb re-called the reads through MiXCR, storing one row per CDR3 protein. The table lists 680,000 or so distinct CDR3 sequences, 35% of them singletons. To note about this clonotype: No antigen is known for it.

The chain employs TRBV6-1 and TRBJ2-7; weak D call: TRBD2 (6 bases). The specimen was PBMCs. This clonotype was obtained from a human donor in good health (CMV status not recorded). Some clones in this sample may be carry-over from other donors' samples. The CDR3 DNA sequence: TGTGCCACCCAGATAGGAGGGATGAGGAACGAGCAGTACTTC. This encodes CATQIGGMRNEQYF.